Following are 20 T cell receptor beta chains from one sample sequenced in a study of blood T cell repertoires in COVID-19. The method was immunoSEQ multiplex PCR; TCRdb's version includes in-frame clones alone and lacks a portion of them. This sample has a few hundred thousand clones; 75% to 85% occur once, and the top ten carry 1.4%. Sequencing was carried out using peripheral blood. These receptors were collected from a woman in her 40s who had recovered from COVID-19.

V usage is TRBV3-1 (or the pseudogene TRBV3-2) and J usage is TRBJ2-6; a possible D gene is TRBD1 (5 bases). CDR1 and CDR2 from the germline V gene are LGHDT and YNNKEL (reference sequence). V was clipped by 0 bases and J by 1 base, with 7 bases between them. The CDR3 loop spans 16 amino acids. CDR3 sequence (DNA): TGTGCCAGCAGCCAAGACGACAGATCTGGGGCCAACGTCCTGACTTTC. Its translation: CASSQDDRSGANVLTF.

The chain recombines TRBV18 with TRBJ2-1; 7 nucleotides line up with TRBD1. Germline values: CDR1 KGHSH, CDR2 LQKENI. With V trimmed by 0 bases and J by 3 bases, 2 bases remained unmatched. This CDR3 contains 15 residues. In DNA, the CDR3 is TGTGCCAGCTCACCACCAGGGACAGTCTACAATGAGCAGTTCTTC. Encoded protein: CASSPPGTVYNEQFF.

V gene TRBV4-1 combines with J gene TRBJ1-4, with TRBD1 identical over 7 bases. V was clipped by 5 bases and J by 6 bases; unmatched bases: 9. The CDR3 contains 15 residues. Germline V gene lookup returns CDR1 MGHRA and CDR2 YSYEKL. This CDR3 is CASSLTGTVHEKLFF. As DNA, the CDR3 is TGCGCCAGCAGCTTAACCGGGACAGTACATGAAAAACTGTTTTTT.

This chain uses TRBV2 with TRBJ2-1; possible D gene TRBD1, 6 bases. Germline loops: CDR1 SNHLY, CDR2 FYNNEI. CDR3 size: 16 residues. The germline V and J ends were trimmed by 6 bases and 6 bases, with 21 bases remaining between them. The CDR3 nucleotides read TGTGCCAGCAGGAACGAGAGGGGGAGTCTTGGCAATGAGCAGTTCTTC. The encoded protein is CASRNERGSLGNEQFF.

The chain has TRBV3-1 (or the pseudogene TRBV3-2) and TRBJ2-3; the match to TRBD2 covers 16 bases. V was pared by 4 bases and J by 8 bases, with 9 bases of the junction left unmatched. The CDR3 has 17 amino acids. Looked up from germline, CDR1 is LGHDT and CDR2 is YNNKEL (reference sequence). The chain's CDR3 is CASSRDPGLAGGITQYF. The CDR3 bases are TGTGCCAGCAGCCGAGATCCGGGACTAGCGGGGGGGATTACGCAGTATTTT.

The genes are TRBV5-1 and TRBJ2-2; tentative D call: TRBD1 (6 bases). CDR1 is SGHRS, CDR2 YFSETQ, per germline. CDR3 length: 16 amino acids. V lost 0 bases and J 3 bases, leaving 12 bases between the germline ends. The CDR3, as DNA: TGCGCCAGCAGCTTGGCGGTACAGGGTGACACCGGGGAGCTGTTTTTT. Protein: CASSLAVQGDTGELFF.

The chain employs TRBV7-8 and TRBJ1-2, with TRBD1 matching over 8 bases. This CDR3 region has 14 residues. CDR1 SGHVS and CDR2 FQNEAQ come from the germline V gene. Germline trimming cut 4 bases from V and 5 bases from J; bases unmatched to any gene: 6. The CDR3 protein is CASSSPDRGYGYTF. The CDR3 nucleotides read TGTGCCAGCAGCTCCCCAGACAGGGGATATGGCTACACCTTC.

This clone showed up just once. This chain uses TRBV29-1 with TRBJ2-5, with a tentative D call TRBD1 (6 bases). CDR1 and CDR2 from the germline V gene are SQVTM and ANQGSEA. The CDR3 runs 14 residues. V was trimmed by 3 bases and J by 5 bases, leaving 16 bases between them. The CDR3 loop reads CSVDDRRKKETQYF. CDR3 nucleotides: TGCAGCGTTGATGACAGGAGAAAGAAGGAGACCCAGTACTTC.

CDR3 in amino acids: CASSQERSGGSDTQYF. DNA for the CDR3: TGTGCCAGCAGCCAAGAAAGGAGCGGGGGTTCAGATACGCAGTATTTT. The rearrangement links TRBV4-2 to TRBJ2-3; 8 bases are a match to TRBD2. After removal of 0 bases from V and 4 bases from J, the junction contained 6 bases not matched to a gene. Germline-derived CDR1 and CDR2 are LGHNA and YNFKEQ. The CDR3 covers 16 residues.

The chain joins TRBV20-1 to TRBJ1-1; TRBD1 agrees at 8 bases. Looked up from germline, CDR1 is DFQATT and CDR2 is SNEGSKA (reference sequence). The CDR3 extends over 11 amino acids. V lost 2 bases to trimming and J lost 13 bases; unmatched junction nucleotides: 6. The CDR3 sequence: CSARPGQVIFF. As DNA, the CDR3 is TGCAGTGCTAGACCGGGACAGGTTATTTTCTTT.

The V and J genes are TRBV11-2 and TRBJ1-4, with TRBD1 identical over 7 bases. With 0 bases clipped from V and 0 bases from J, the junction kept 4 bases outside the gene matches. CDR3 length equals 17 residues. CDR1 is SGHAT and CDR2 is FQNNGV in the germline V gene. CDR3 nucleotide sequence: TGTGCCAGCAGCTTAGAGCACAGGGGTGCAACTAATGAAAAACTGTTTTTT. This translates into CASSLEHRGATNEKLFF.

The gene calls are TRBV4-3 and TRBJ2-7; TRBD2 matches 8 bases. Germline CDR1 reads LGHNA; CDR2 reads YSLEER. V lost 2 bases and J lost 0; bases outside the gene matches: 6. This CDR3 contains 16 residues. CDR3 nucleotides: TGCGCCAGCAGCCAACGTAGCGGGGTGGCCTCCTACGAGCAGTACTTC. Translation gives CASSQRSGVASYEQYF.

The CDR3 protein is CASSRTGAAGAQDTQYF. The DNA for the CDR3 is TGTGCCAGCAGTAGGACAGGGGCCGCAGGGGCCCAAGATACGCAGTATTTT. This chain uses TRBV2 with TRBJ2-3, with TRBD1 matching 9 bases. In germline, CDR1 is SNHLY, CDR2 FYNNEI. This CDR3 comprises 17 residues. V gave up 5 bases and J gave up 5 bases; unmatched junction bases: 14.

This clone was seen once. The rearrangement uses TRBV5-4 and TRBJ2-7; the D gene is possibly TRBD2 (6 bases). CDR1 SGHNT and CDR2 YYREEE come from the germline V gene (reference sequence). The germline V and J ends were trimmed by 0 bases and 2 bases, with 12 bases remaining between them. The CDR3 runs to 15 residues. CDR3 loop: CASSLAGDLAYEQYF. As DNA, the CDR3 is TGTGCCAGCAGCTTGGCGGGGGACTTAGCCTACGAGCAGTACTTC.

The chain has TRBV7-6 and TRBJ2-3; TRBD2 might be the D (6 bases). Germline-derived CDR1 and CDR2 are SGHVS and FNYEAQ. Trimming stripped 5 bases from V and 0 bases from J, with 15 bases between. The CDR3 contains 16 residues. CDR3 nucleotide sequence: TGTGCCAGCAGCGTACTGGGGGGTTCTAGCACAGATACGCAGTATTTT. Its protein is CASSVLGGSSTDTQYF.

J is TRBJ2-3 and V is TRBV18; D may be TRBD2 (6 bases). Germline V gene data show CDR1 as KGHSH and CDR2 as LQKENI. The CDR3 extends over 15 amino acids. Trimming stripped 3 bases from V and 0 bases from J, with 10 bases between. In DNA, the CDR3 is TGTGCCAGCTCACCGATGCGGGGTAGCACAGATACGCAGTATTTT. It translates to CASSPMRGSTDTQYF.

The CDR3 reads CASSQVISNTEAFF. Written as DNA, the CDR3 is TGCGCCAGCAGCCAAGTTATCTCGAACACTGAAGCTTTCTTT. The chain has TRBV4-3 and TRBJ1-1; D gene ambiguous. The germline V gene encodes CDR1 LGHNA and CDR2 YSLEER. V was shortened by 1 base and J by 1 base, with 7 bases between the two germline ends. The CDR3 runs to 14 residues.

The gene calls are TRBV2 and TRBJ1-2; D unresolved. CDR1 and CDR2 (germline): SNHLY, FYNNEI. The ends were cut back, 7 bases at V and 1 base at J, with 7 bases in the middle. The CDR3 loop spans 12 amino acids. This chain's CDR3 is CASIRFNYGYTF. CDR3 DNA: TGTGCCAGCATACGGTTTAACTATGGCTACACCTTC.

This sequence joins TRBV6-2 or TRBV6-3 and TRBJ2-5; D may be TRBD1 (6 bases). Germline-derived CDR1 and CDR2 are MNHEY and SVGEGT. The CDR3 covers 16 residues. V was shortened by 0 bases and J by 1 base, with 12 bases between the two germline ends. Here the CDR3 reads CASSYSWGRPQETQYF. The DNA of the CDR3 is TGTGCCAGCAGTTACTCTTGGGGGCGACCCCAAGAGACCCAGTACTTC.

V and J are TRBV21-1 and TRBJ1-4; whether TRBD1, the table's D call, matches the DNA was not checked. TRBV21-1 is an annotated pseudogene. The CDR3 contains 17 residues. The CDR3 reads CARPPGTGPNRGEKLFF. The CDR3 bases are TGTGCCAGGCCCCCCGGGACAGGGCCAAATCGGGGTGAAAAACTGTTTTTT.